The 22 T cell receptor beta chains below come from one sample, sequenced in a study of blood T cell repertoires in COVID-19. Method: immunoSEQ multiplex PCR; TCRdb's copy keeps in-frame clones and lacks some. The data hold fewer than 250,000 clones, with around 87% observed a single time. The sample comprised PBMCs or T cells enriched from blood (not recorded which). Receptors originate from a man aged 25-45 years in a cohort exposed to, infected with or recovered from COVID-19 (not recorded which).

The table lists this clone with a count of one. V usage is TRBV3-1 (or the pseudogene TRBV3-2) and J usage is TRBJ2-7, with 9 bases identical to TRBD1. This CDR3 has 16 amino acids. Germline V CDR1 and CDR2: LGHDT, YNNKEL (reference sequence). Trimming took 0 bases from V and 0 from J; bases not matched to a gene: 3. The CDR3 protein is CASSQEGQGNSYEQYF. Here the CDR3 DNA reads TGTGCCAGCAGCCAAGAGGGACAGGGAAACTCCTACGAGCAGTACTTC.

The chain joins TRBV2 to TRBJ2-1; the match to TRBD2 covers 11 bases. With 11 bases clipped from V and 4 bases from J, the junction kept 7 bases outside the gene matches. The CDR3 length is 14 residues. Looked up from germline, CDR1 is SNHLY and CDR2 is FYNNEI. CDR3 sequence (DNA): TGTGCCGGTGGGACTAGCGGTGAATACAATGAGCAGTTCTTC. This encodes CAGGTSGEYNEQFF.

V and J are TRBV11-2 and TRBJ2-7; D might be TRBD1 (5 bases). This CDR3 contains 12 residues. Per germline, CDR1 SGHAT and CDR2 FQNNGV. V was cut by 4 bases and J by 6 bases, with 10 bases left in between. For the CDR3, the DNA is TGTGCCAGCAGCTCCAGGGTAGGCGAGCAGTACTTC. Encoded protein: CASSSRVGEQYF.

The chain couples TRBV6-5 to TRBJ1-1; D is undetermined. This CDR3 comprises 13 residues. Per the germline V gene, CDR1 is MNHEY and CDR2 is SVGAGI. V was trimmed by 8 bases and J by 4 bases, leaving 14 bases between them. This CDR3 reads CASFSGRGTEAFF. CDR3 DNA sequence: TGTGCCAGCTTTAGCGGGCGGGGCACTGAAGCTTTCTTT.

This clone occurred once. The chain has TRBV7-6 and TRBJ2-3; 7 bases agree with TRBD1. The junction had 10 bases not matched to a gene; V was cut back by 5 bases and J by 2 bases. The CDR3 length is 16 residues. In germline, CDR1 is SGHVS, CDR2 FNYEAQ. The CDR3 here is CASSKGTAKSTDTQYF. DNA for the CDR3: TGTGCCAGCAGCAAAGGGACAGCTAAATCCACAGATACGCAGTATTTT. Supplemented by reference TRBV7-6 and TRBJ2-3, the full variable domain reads GAGVSQSPRYKVTKRGQDVALRCDPISGHVSLYWYRQALGQGPEFLTYFNYEAQQDKSGLPNDRFSAERPEGSISTLTIQRTEQRDSAMYRCASSKGTAKSTDTQYFGPGTRLTVL.

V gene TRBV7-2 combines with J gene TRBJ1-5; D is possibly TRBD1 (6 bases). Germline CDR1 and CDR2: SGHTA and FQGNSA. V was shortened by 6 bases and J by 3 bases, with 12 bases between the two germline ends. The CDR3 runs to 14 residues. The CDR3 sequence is CASRGGQFNQPQHF. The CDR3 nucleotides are TGTGCCAGCAGGGGGGGGCAGTTCAATCAGCCCCAGCATTTT.

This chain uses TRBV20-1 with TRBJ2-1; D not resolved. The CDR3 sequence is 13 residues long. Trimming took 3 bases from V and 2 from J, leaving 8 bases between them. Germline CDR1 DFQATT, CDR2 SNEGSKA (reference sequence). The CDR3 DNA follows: TGCAGTGCTAGTACACGTACCTACAATGAGCAGTTCTTC. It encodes CSASTRTYNEQFF.

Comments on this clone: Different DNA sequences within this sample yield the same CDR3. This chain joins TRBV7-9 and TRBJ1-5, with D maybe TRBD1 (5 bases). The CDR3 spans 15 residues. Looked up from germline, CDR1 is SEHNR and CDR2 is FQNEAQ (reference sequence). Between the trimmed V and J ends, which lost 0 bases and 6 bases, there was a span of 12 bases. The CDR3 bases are TGTGCCAGCAGCTTAGCTGGGGGGAGGGGTCAGCCCCAGCATTTT. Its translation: CASSLAGGRGQPQHF.

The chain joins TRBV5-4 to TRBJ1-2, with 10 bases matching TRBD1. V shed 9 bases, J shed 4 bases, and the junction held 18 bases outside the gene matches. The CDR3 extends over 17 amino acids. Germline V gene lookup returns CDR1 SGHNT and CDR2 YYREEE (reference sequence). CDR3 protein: CAIPLDLRDRGSYGYTF. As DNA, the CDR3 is TGTGCCATTCCTTTGGACTTAAGGGACAGGGGAAGCTATGGCTACACCTTC. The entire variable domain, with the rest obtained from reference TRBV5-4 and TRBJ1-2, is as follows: ETGVTQSPTHLIKTRGQQVTLRCSSQSGHNTVSWYQQALGQGPQFIFQYYREEENGRGNFPPRFSGLQFPNYSSELNVNALELDDSALYLCAIPLDLRDRGSYGYTFGSGTRLTVV.

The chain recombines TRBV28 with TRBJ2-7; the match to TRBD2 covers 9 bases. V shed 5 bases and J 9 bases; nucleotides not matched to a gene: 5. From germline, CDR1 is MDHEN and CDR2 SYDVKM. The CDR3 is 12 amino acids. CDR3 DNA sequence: TGTGCCAGCAGTACCCCGCGGGAGGGGCAGTACTTC. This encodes CASSTPREGQYF.

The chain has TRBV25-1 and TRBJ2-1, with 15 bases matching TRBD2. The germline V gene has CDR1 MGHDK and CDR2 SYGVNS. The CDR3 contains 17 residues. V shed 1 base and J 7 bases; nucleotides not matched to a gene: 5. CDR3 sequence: CASSESLGLAGGNEQFF. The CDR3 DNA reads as TGTGCCAGCAGTGAATCCTTAGGACTAGCGGGAGGGAATGAGCAGTTCTTC.

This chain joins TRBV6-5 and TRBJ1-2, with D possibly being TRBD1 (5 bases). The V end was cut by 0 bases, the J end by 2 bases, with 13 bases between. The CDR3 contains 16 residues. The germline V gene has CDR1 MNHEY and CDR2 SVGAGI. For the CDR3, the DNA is TGTGCCAGCAGTTACTCTCCGGGGGGGTTGAACTATGGCTACACCTTC. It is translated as CASSYSPGGLNYGYTF.

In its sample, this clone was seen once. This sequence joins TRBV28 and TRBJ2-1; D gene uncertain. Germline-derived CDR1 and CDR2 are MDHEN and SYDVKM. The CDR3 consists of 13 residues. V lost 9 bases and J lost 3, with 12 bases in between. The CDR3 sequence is CASKQFLYNEQFF. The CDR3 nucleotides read TGTGCCAGTAAACAATTCCTCTACAATGAGCAGTTCTTC. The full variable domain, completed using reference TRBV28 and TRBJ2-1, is DVKVTQSSRYLVKRTGEKVFLECVQDMDHENMFWYRQDPGLGLRLIYFSYDVKMKEKGDIPEGYSVSREKKERFSLILESASTNQTSMYLCASKQFLYNEQFFGPGTRLTVL.

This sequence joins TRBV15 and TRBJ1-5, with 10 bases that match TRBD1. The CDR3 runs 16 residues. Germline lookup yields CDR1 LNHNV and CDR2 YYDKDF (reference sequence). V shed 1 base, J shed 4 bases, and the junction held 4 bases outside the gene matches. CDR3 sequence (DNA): TGTGCCACCAGCAGAGCGTGGACAGGGGGTAATCAGCCCCAGCATTTT. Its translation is CATSRAWTGGNQPQHF.

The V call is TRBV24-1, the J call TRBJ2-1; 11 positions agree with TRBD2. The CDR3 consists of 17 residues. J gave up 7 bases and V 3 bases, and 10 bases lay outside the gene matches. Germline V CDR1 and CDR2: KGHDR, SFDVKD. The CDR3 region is CATSDHVVSGRVNEQFF. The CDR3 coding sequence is TGTGCCACCAGTGATCATGTCGTTAGCGGGAGGGTGAATGAGCAGTTCTTC.

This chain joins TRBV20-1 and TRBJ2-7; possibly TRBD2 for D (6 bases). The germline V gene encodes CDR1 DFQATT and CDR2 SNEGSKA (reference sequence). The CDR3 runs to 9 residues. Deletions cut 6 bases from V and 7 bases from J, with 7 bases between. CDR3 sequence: CSAGGEQYF. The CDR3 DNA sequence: TGCAGTGCCGGAGGGGAGCAGTACTTC.

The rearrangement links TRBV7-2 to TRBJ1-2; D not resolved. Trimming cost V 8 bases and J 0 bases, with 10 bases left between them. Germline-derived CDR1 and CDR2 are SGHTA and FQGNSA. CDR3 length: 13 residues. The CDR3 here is CASYEGANYGYTF. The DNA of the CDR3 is TGTGCCAGCTATGAGGGAGCTAACTATGGCTACACCTTC. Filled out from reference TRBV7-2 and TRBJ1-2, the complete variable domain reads GAGVSQSPSNKVTEKGKDVELRCDPISGHTALYWYRQSLGQGLEFLIYFQGNSAPDKSGLPSDRFSAERTGGSVSTLTIQRTQQEDSAVYLCASYEGANYGYTFGSGTRLTVV.

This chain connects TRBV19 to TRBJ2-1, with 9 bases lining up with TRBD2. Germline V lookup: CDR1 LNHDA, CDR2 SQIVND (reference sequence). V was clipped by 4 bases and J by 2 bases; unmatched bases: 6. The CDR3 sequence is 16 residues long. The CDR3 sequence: CASSSSGSWAYNEQFF. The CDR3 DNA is TGTGCCAGTAGTAGTAGCGGGAGTTGGGCCTACAATGAGCAGTTCTTC.

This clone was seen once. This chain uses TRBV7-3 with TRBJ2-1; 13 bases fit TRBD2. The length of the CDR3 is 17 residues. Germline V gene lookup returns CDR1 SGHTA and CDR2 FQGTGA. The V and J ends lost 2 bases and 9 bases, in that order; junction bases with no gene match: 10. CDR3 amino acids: CASSLSSGLAGDGEQFF. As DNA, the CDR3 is TGTGCCAGCAGCTTATCAAGCGGACTAGCGGGAGACGGTGAGCAGTTCTTC.

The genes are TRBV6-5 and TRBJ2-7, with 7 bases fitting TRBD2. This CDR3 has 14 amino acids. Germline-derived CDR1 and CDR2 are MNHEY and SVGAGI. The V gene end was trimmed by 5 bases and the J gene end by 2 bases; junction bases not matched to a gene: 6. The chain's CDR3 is CASSLADTPYEQYF. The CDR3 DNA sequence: TGTGCCAGCAGTCTAGCGGATACGCCCTACGAGCAGTACTTC.

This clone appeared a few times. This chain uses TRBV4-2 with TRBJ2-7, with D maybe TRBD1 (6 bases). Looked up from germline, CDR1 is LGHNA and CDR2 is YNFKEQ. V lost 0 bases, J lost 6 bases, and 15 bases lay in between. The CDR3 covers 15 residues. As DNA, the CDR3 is TGTGCCAGCAGCCAAGAAAGGGGGATGATAGGCGAGCAGTACTTC. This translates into CASSQERGMIGEQYF.

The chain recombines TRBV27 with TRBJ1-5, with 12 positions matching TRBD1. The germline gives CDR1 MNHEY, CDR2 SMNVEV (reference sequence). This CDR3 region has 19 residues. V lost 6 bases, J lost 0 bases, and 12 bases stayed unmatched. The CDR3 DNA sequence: TGTGCCAGCAGGGAAACCGGGACAGGGGGCTCTTATAGCAATCAGCCCCAGCATTTT. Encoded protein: CASRETGTGGSYSNQPQHF.